Listed below are T cell receptor beta chains from one sample, sequenced in a study of blood T cell repertoires in COVID-19. Produced via immunoSEQ multiplex PCR; TCRdb's table is partial and in-frame only. The table shows about 70,000 clones, with about 76% occurring only once. Specimen: peripheral blood. These receptors were collected from a woman aged 80 or over with active or convalescent COVID-19. The CDR3 runs from the conserved cysteine through the conserved F or W. The D gene is left open where the match is weak. Size is stated for part of the rows, as once, few or many counts, or as a class when the clone is expanded.

V,J,D,size,DNA,CDR3
TRBV28,TRBJ2-7,TRBD2,few,TGTGCCAGCAGTTCCCCAAGTAGCGGGGGAGGACACGAGCAGTACTTC,CASSSPSSGGGHEQYF
TRBV6-5,TRBJ2-7,TRBD1,NA,TGTGCCAGCTTATCCACAGGGGCCTACGAGCAGTACTTC,CASLSTGAYEQYF
TRBV9,TRBJ2-5,NA,NA,TGTGCCAGCAGCGTAGGGGGCAAAGAGACCCAGTACTTC,CASSVGGKETQYF
TRBV2,TRBJ1-6,NA,once,TGTGCCAGCAGTGGACTCTCCAACGGTTCACCCCTCCACTTT,CASSGLSNGSPLHF
TRBV29-1,TRBJ2-2,NA,few,TGCAGCGTTGAGGTTGGGGCTTGGTCCCCCGGGGAGCTGTTTTTT,CSVEVGAWSPGELFF
TRBV5-1,TRBJ2-7,TRBD1,once,TGCGCCAGCAGTCGTTCCGGGACAGGGGAAATCTACGAGCAGTACTTC,CASSRSGTGEIYEQYF
TRBV6-5,TRBJ2-3,NA,few,TGTGCCAGCAAAACGGGACTTAGTGCGCAGTATTTT,CASKTGLSAQYF
TRBV6-2/TRBV6-3,TRBJ1-5,NA,NA,TGTGCCAGCAGTTACTCCACAGAGATCATTGGATTGCCCCAGCATTTT,CASSYSTEIIGLPQHF
TRBV27,TRBJ1-5,TRBD1,NA,TGTGCCAGCAGTTTTACAGGGGGAATTAGAAACAATCAGCCCCAGCATTTT,CASSFTGGIRNNQPQHF
TRBV9,TRBJ1-5,TRBD1,NA,TGTGCCAGCAGCGTAGTAGACAGGGGGCACGATCAGCCCCAGCATTTT,CASSVVDRGHDQPQHF
TRBV5-5,TRBJ1-2,NA,NA,TGTGCCAGCAGCTTTGGAGCTAACTATGGCTACACCTTC,CASSFGANYGYTF
TRBV5-5,TRBJ1-5,NA,NA,TGTGCCAGCAGCTTGGAAGCTTATAGCAATCAGCCCCAGCATTTT,CASSLEAYSNQPQHF
TRBV5-4,TRBJ2-3,NA,once,TGTGCCAGCAGCTTTATCGGGGAAGTGAATACGCAGTATTTT,CASSFIGEVNTQYF
TRBV5-5,TRBJ1-5,NA,NA,TGTGCCAGCAGCTTGCAAGGAGATAGCAATCAGCCCCAGCATTTT,CASSLQGDSNQPQHF
TRBV10-3,TRBJ1-6,NA,few,TGTGCCATCAGTGTGGACAGTAGTAATTCACCCCTCCACTTT,CAISVDSSNSPLHF
TRBV15,TRBJ1-1,TRBD1,few,TGTGCCACCAGCAGACAGGGGGCTTGGACTGAAGCTTTCTTT,CATSRQGAWTEAFF
TRBV28,TRBJ2-3,TRBD1,NA,TGTGCCAGCAGTTTGGGACAGAGAAACACAGATACGCAGTATTTT,CASSLGQRNTDTQYF
TRBV12-3/TRBV12-4,TRBJ1-1,NA,NA,NA,CASILGGNTEAFF
TRBV4-3,TRBJ2-3,TRBD1,NA,TGCGCCAGCAGCCCAACGGGGCCAGGGGGAGATACGCAGTATTTT,CASSPTGPGGDTQYF
TRBV18,TRBJ1-4,NA,NA,TGTGCCAGCTCACGAGCCAATGAAAAACTGTTTTTT,CASSRANEKLFF
TRBV30,TRBJ1-5,NA,once,TGTGCCTGGAGTGTAATCGGGGATTATAGCAATCAGCCCCAGCATTTT,CAWSVIGDYSNQPQHF
TRBV11-2,TRBJ2-7,TRBD2,NA,TGTGCCAGCAGCTTATTCCTCAGTAGCGGGCATGGGGAGCAGTACTTC,CASSLFLSSGHGEQYF
TRBV6-5,TRBJ1-2,NA,few,TGTGCCAGCTCAACTAACTATGGCTACACCTTC,CASSTNYGYTF
TRBV28,TRBJ1-5,TRBD1,NA,TGTGCCAGCACCCGGGACAGGAATCAGCCCCAGCATTTT,CASTRDRNQPQHF
TRBV2,TRBJ1-5,NA,NA,TGTGCCAGCAGGGAGGATGATCAGCCCCAGCATTTT,CASREDDQPQHF
TRBV6-5,TRBJ2-1,TRBD1,NA,TGTGCCAGCACCGGAGGGGGACAGGGGTACAATGAGCAGTTCTTC,CASTGGGQGYNEQFF
TRBV5-1,TRBJ2-7,TRBD1,NA,TGCGCCAGCAGCTGGGGACAGGGCCTCGACGAGCAGTACTTC,CASSWGQGLDEQYF
TRBV6-4,TRBJ2-3,TRBD1,NA,TGTGCCAGCAGTGCCAAGACAGGGTCGGGCACAGATACGCAGTATTTT,CASSAKTGSGTDTQYF
TRBV27,TRBJ2-2,NA,NA,TGTGCCAGCAGGTTCCAGGGGTCCGGGGAGCTGTTTTTT,CASRFQGSGELFF
TRBV14,TRBJ2-1,NA,NA,TGTGCCAGCAGCCAAGGATCAGGGCTCGACTACAATGAGCAGTTCTTC,CASSQGSGLDYNEQFF
TRBV10-3,TRBJ2-2,NA,NA,TGTGCCATCAGTGGGAGCTTCAGCAGCGGGGAGCTGTTTTTT,CAISGSFSSGELFF
TRBV28,TRBJ2-5,TRBD1,few,TGTGCCAGCAGTTCTCCGGGACAGGGGGCTGAGACCCAGTACTTC,CASSSPGQGAETQYF
TRBV4-3,TRBJ2-1,TRBD1,NA,TGCGCCAGCAGCCGTACGACCGGGACAGGGGCTAGGAATGAGCAGTTCTTC,CASSRTTGTGARNEQFF
TRBV19,TRBJ2-7,TRBD1,NA,TGTGCCAGTAGTCCCGGGACAGGGACGGGGCAGTACTTC,CASSPGTGTGQYF
TRBV4-2,TRBJ1-1,NA,NA,TGTGCCAGCAGCCAAGTCGGGGGGCCAAACACTGAAGCTTTCTTT,CASSQVGGPNTEAFF
TRBV27,TRBJ2-1,TRBD1,few,TGTGCCAGCAGCCGGACAGGATTGAACAATGAGCAGTTCTTC,CASSRTGLNNEQFF
TRBV7-2,TRBJ2-3,TRBD2,few,TGTGCCAGCAGCTTAGTGGAACTAGCGGGGGGCCCAGATACGCAGTATTTT,CASSLVELAGGPDTQYF
TRBV6-5,TRBJ2-3,TRBD1,NA,TGTGCCAGCACCCCCGACAGGGGTTGGACAGATACGCAGTATTTT,CASTPDRGWTDTQYF
TRBV7-9,TRBJ1-2,TRBD1,NA,TGTGCCAGCAGCTACGACAGGGGAGGGGACTATGGCTACACCTTC,CASSYDRGGDYGYTF
TRBV5-6,TRBJ2-3,TRBD2,few,TGTGCCAGCAGCTTAGCGGGAGGGGATACGCAGTATTTT,CASSLAGGDTQYF
TRBV7-6,TRBJ2-6,NA,NA,TGTGCCAGCAGCCAAGTGTCAGGGGCGGCTGGGGCCAACGTCCTGACTTTC,CASSQVSGAAGANVLTF
TRBV5-1,TRBJ1-2,NA,NA,TGCGCCAGCAGCTCAGGGCTCGGATATGGCTACACCTTC,CASSSGLGYGYTF
TRBV6-4,TRBJ2-1,NA,NA,TGTGCCAGCAGTGACTCGAAGGGGGTTAATGAGCAGTTCTTC,CASSDSKGVNEQFF
TRBV4-1,TRBJ2-1,TRBD2,few,TGCGCCAGCAGCCAAGCTCGCCTGACTAGCGGGGGCGACAATGAGCAGTTCTTC,CASSQARLTSGGDNEQFF
TRBV6-2/TRBV6-3,TRBJ2-5,NA,NA,TGTGCCAGCAGTTACCACTTTGCGAGGGTGGAACAAGAGACCCAGTACTTC,CASSYHFARVEQETQYF
TRBV6-5,TRBJ2-7,TRBD2,NA,TGTGCCAGCAGTTACCACGGGACTAGCGGGGTTAACGAGCAGTACTTC,CASSYHGTSGVNEQYF
TRBV30,TRBJ1-4,NA,NA,TGTGCCTGGAGTGGGGAGGCCGTTAATGAAAAACTGTTTTTT,CAWSGEAVNEKLFF
TRBV2,TRBJ1-2,NA,NA,TGTGCCAGCAGTGAAACCCAACAGGGCTGGGGCTACACCTTC,CASSETQQGWGYTF
TRBV12-2,TRBJ2-2,NA,NA,TGTGCAAGTCGCTCTCCCAGGCGATCCATACACATTAAGAGAACCGGGGAGCTGTTTTTT,CASRSPRRSIHIKRTGELFF
TRBV27,TRBJ1-2,NA,NA,TGTGCCAGCAGTTCATCCGGGTCTTACTATGGCTACACCTTC,CASSSSGSYYGYTF
TRBV7-9,TRBJ2-2,TRBD2,NA,TGTGCCAGCAGCCGAACCATAGCGGGGAACACCGGGGAGCTGTTTTTT,CASSRTIAGNTGELFF
TRBV5-1,TRBJ1-6,NA,NA,TGCGCCAGCAGCCTGAGCTCCTATAATTCACCCCTCCACTTT,CASSLSSYNSPLHF
TRBV15,TRBJ2-7,NA,NA,TGTGCCACCAGCACCCGGGTCTCAGGGGTCGAGCAGTACTTC,CATSTRVSGVEQYF
TRBV6-1,TRBJ1-5,TRBD1,few,TGTGCCAGCAGTGAAGGGCCGGGACAGGGGGATATAGTCGGCAATCAGCCCCAGCATTTT,CASSEGPGQGDIVGNQPQHF
TRBV9,TRBJ1-1,NA,NA,TGTGCCAGCAGCAGAGAGGAGGGTACTGAAGCTTTCTTT,CASSREEGTEAFF
TRBV19,TRBJ1-5,NA,NA,TGTGCCTCCCCCCTAGGGGGAATTCGTCAGCCCCAGCATTTT,CASPLGGIRQPQHF
TRBV2,TRBJ1-5,TRBD1,NA,TGTGCCAGCAGTGGGACCGGGACAGGGAATCAGCCCCAGCATTTT,CASSGTGTGNQPQHF